This entry is about one T cell receptor (beta chain). CDR3 length: 16 residues. V dropped 1 base and J dropped 7 bases, with 19 bases sitting between them. CDR1 and CDR2 (germline): SGHTA, FQGNSA. This record belongs to a study of T-cell reconstitution after alpha-beta-depleted transplantation in children. Unique molecular identifiers were used to barcode this TCRbeta library. TCRdb re-called the PCR reads through MiXCR, storing one row per CDR3 protein. The table shows hundreds of thousands of distinct CDR3 sequences, with around 11% occurring only once. The sample was PBMCs from the stem cell graft donor, taken from the stem cell graft. This receptor was identified in a human donor who donated a stem cell graft to a child with acute lymphoblastic leukemia. The rearrangement joins TRBV7-2 to TRBJ1-1; D may be TRBD1 (5 bases). CDR3 amino acids: CASSLEMNRRRGEAFF. Here the CDR3 DNA reads TGTGCCAGCAGCTTAGAAATGAACAGGAGAAGGGGTGAAGCTTTCTTT.